This TCR beta chain was identified during a study of CD8+CD57+ T cells in acquired aplastic anemia. Profiling of TCR beta VDJ combinations and CDR3 sequences used genomic DNA as template. TCRdb re-derived calls from the reads in MiXCR, one entry per CDR3 protein. The data show some 180,000 distinct CDR3 sequences, with 40% to 55% seen just once and 2.5% to 3.5% held by the top ten. From germline, CDR1 is SGDLS and CDR2 YYNGEE. The CDR3 runs to 15 residues. Trimming shortened V by 4 bases and J by 4 bases, and 15 bases separated the two germline ends. The chain couples TRBV9 to TRBJ1-3, with D possibly matching TRBD1 (6 bases). This TCR came from a human donor in good health. What was sequenced was sorted CD4+, CD8+, or CD8+CD57+ T cells (not recorded which) from PBMCs. CDR3 nucleotide sequence: TGTGCCAGCAGCCTCAGCGGGGGGCTGGGAAACACCATATATTTT. Translated, it gives CASSLSGGLGNTIYF.